These 4 T cell receptor beta chains were all obtained from the same sample, sequenced in a study of blood T cells in healthy people across ages. Sample-barcoded 5' priming and a J-beta primer mix drove a second PCR of roughly 7 to 11 cycles. TCRdb used MiXCR to reprocess the 5' RACE reads, holding one entry per CDR3 protein. The sample lists about a million distinct CDR3 sequences, 48% occurring once. The sample taken for sequencing was blood. The receptors stem from a man younger than 40 in good health.

The chain couples TRBV12-3 or TRBV12-4 to TRBJ2-7; a possible D gene is TRBD1 (5 bases). Trimming took 6 bases from V and 7 from J, leaving 13 bases between them. The CDR3 spans 12 residues. The chain's CDR3 is CASRSTDNEQYF. In DNA, the CDR3 is TGTGCCAGCAGGTCGACAGACAATGAGCAGTACTTC.

The chain is built from TRBV21-1 and TRBJ2-7. TRBV21-1 is annotated as a pseudogene. The CDR3 covers 14 residues. The CDR3 here is CASSSLRPTYEQYF. In nucleotides, the CDR3 is TGTGCCAGCAGCTCCTTACGGCCGACCTACGAGCAGTACTTC.

The CDR3 protein is CSARVQGFPSTDTQYF. The CDR3 region has the DNA TGCAGTGCTAGAGTACAGGGGTTCCCTAGCACAGATACGCAGTATTTT. V gene TRBV20-1 combines with J gene TRBJ2-3; TRBD1 matches 7 bases. V dropped 1 base and J dropped 0; count of bases not matched to a gene: 7. The CDR3 is 16 amino acids. Germline CDR1 is DFQATT and CDR2 is SNEGSKA (reference sequence).

The V gene is TRBV20-1, the J gene TRBJ1-5; possible D gene TRBD1, 6 bases. The CDR3 consists of 14 residues. The germline gives CDR1 DFQATT, CDR2 SNEGSKA (reference sequence). V was cut by 6 bases and J by 0 bases, with 12 bases left in between. The CDR3 DNA reads TGCAGTGCGGGGGCAGCTAATAGCAATCAGCCCCAGCATTTT. It encodes CSAGAANSNQPQHF.